This passage covers 8 T cell receptor beta chains from one sample sequenced in a study of T cell repertoires in ileal Crohn's disease (dated by TCRdb to about 2019). The library was made by the immunoSEQ multiplex PCR assay. The source is immuneACCESS, and TCRdb retained only in-frame sequences with V and J called. Part of the clones is not carried over; for the studies checked, unresolved V genes explain less than half of this, and the remainder is unexplained. The sample contains approximately 27,000 clones, about 81% of them found a single time. The ten largest clones add up to about 6% of the sample. Sequences were obtained from ileal tissue. These receptors all stem from an adult with Crohn's disease.

This chain joins TRBV18 and TRBJ2-2; 8 positions agree with TRBD1. The germline CDR1 and CDR2 sequences are KGHSH and LQKENI. The J segment lost 1 base and the V segment lost 5 bases, leaving 6 bases of the junction unmatched. This CDR3 has 16 amino acids. CDR3: CASSGPGQVNTGELFF. The DNA for the CDR3 is TGTGCCAGCTCAGGCCCGGGACAGGTGAACACCGGGGAGCTGTTTTTT.

The J gene is TRBJ1-3, the V gene TRBV9; D possibly corresponds to TRBD1 (6 bases). The CDR3 covers 17 residues. V gave up 3 bases and J gave up 0 bases, with 16 bases separating them. Germline loops: CDR1 SGDLS, CDR2 YYNGEE. The CDR3 nucleotides are TGTGCCAGCAGCGCGGGGGGAGGGGGTAACTCTGGAAACACCATATATTTT. Protein: CASSAGGGGNSGNTIYF.

The chain joins TRBV7-9 to TRBJ1-2, with D possibly matching TRBD1 (6 bases). Per the germline V gene, CDR1 is SEHNR and CDR2 is FQNEAQ (reference sequence). The length of the CDR3 is 13 residues. Trimming stripped 6 bases from V and 8 bases from J, with 16 bases between. The CDR3 reads CASSQQGSGGYTF. The CDR3 bases are TGTGCCAGCAGTCAACAGGGAAGTGGAGGCTACACCTTC.

The chain is built from TRBV7-2 and TRBJ2-4, with D possibly matching TRBD1 (6 bases). The CDR3 runs 12 residues. V gave up 6 bases and J gave up 8 bases, with 11 bases separating them. CDR1 and CDR2 from the germline V gene are SGHTA and FQGNSA. In DNA form, the CDR3 reads TGTGCCAGCAGTCGGGACATGTACATTCAGTACTTC. It yields the protein CASSRDMYIQYF.

V gene TRBV10-3 combines with J gene TRBJ1-1; 8 positions match TRBD1. The CDR3 has 14 amino acids. With 4 bases clipped from V and 6 bases from J, the junction kept 7 bases outside the gene matches. From germline, CDR1 is ENHRY and CDR2 SYGVKD. The CDR3 DNA is TGTGCCATCAGTGCCGTATCGACAGGGGCTGAAGCTTTCTTT. This encodes CAISAVSTGAEAFF.

The chain employs TRBV5-5 and TRBJ1-1; no reliable D call. V dropped 3 bases and J dropped 5 bases, with 11 bases sitting between them. This CDR3 is 13 amino acids long. Germline assignment: CDR1 SGHKS and CDR2 YYEKEE (reference sequence). CDR3 region: CASSSAPGTEAFF. The CDR3 DNA reads as TGTGCCAGCAGCTCGGCTCCGGGGACTGAAGCTTTCTTT.

V and J are TRBV27 and TRBJ2-3; D is possibly TRBD2 (6 bases). Germline loops: CDR1 MNHEY, CDR2 SMNVEV (reference sequence). The CDR3 runs to 14 residues. Trimming took off 5 bases at V and 2 bases at J, with 11 bases between the two ends. The CDR3 protein is CASSRGLFTDTQYF. The CDR3 nucleotides are TGTGCCAGCAGTCGAGGACTATTCACAGATACGCAGTATTTT.

The chain couples TRBV4-1 to TRBJ2-1; TRBD2 agrees at 10 bases. With 1 base clipped from V and 7 bases from J, the junction kept 10 bases outside the gene matches. Germline V CDR1 and CDR2: MGHRA, YSYEKL. The CDR3 spans 17 residues. CDR3 loop: CASSQGVAGGGSNEQFF. The CDR3, as DNA: TGCGCCAGCAGCCAAGGGGTAGCGGGGGGCGGGTCTAATGAGCAGTTCTTC.